Following are 8 T cell receptor beta chains from one sample sequenced in a study of T cell repertoires in cytomegalovirus infection. Antigens of these TCRs are unknown. MiXCR was run by TCRdb on the reads, yielding one entry per CDR3 protein. The sample contains a few hundred thousand distinct CDR3 sequences, roughly 43% of which appear only once. Specimen: cultured PBMCs, collected from culture after CMV antigen stimulation. The receptors derive from a human donor in good health (CMV status not recorded). Some clones in this sample may be carry-over from other donors' samples.

The chain has TRBV2 and TRBJ1-3; D is possibly TRBD1 (5 bases). Germline CDR1 SNHLY, CDR2 FYNNEI. This CDR3 spans 14 amino acids. With 3 bases removed from V and 0 bases from J, the gap between germline ends came to 6 bases. In nucleotides, the CDR3 is TGTGCCAGCAGTGAGGACAACTCTGGAAACACCATATATTTT. It codes for CASSEDNSGNTIYF. The full variable domain, in which reference TRBV2 and TRBJ1-3 provide the parts outside the CDR3, is EPEVTQTPSHQVTQMGQEVILRCVPISNHLYFYWYRQILGQKVEFLVSFYNNEISEKSEIFDDQFSVERPDGSNFTLKIRSTKLEDSAMYFCASSEDNSGNTIYFGEGSWLTVV.

The chain uses TRBV7-2 and TRBJ2-1; D assignment may be TRBD1 or TRBD2 (5 bases each). V lost 6 bases and J lost 9, with 9 bases in between. CDR1 and CDR2 (germline): SGHTA, FQGNSA. This CDR3 is built from 11 residues. The CDR3 protein is CASRERGEQFF. DNA for the CDR3: TGTGCCAGCAGGGAGAGGGGTGAGCAGTTCTTC.

This clonotype was observed many times. The rearrangement links TRBV7-2 to TRBJ2-3; D possibly matches TRBD1 or TRBD2 (5 bases each). Trimming removed 1 base at V and 8 bases at J, with 10 bases between. CDR1 is SGHTA, CDR2 FQGNSA, per germline. CDR3 length equals 13 residues. CDR3 in amino acids: CASSLEGRATQYF. Here the CDR3 DNA reads TGTGCCAGCAGCTTAGAGGGGAGAGCTACGCAGTATTTT.

This clonotype was counted a few times. V gene TRBV27 combines with J gene TRBJ2-2; no clear D. V gave up 10 bases and J gave up 3 bases, with 9 bases separating them. The CDR3 loop spans 12 amino acids. The germline V gene has CDR1 MNHEY and CDR2 SMNVEV (reference sequence). In DNA, the CDR3 is TGTGCCACCAAGGCGGACACCGGGGAGCTGTTTTTT. Translated, it gives CATKADTGELFF.

This clonotype showed up just a few times. J is TRBJ1-6 and V is TRBV12-3 or TRBV12-4, with 7 bases fitting TRBD1. The CDR3 has 16 residues. Trimming cost V 1 base and J 7 bases; bases outside gene matches: 7. In DNA, the CDR3 is TGTGCCAGCAGTTTAGGACAGGGACGTCTAAATTCACCCCTCCACTTT. This translates into CASSLGQGRLNSPLHF.

This clonotype was observed a handful of times. The chain couples TRBV11-2 to TRBJ2-5, with D perhaps assigned TRBD1 or TRBD2 (6 bases each). Germline V CDR1 and CDR2: SGHAT, FQNNGV. V was cut by 4 bases and J by 5 bases, with 20 bases left in between. The CDR3 has 16 amino acids. CDR3 DNA sequence: TGTGCCAGCAGCTCAGACGAGTTCGGGGGCCGGGAGACCCAGTACTTC. Residues: CASSSDEFGGRETQYF.

Note on this clonotype: Given a much more abundant clone one base away, this may be a read error. V usage is TRBV11-2 and J usage is TRBJ2-3; weak D call: TRBD2 (5 bases). The CDR3 length is 13 residues. The V and J ends lost 8 bases and 2 bases respectively, with 11 bases between them. Germline V gene lookup returns CDR1 SGHAT and CDR2 FQNNGV. This chain's CDR3 is CASRGPVTDTQYF. The CDR3 DNA reads as TGTGCCAGCCGCGGGCCGGTCACAGATACGCAGTATTTT.

This clonotype was seen more than once but under ten times. V and J are TRBV7-6 and TRBJ2-1, with 11 bases that match TRBD2. The CDR3 has 17 residues. Trimming cost V 5 bases and J 2 bases; bases outside gene matches: 8. Germline V gene sequence: CDR1 SGHVS, CDR2 FNYEAQ. For the CDR3, the DNA is TGTGCCAGCAGCCTTAGCGGGGGGGAAACGACCTACAATGAGCAGTTCTTC. Translation: CASSLSGGETTYNEQFF.